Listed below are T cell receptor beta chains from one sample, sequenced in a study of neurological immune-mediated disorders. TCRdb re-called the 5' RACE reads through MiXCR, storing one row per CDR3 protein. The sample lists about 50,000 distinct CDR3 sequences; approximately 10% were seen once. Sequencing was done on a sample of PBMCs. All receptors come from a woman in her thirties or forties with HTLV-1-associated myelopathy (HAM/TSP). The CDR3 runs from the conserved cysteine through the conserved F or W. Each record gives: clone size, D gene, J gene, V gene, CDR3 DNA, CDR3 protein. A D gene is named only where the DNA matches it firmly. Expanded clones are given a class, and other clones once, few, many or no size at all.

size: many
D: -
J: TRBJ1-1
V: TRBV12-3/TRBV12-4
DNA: TGTGCCAGCAGTTGGGAGCCTGGCACTGAAGCTTTCTTT
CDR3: CASSWEPGTEAFF

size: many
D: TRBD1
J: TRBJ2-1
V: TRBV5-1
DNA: TGCGCCAGCAGCTTGGCGGGACAGGGTAGTAACAATGAGCAGTTCTTC
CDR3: CASSLAGQGSNNEQFF

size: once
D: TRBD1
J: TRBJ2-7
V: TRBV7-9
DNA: TGTGCCAGCAGCTTACACCCACCGGGACAGGGCCCCTACGAGCTGTACTTC
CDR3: CASSLHPPGQGPYELYF

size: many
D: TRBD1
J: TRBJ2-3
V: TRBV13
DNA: TGTGCCAGCAGCGCCGGACAGGGGCGCTCGACACGGCATACGCAGTATTTT
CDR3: CASSAGQGRSTRHTQYF

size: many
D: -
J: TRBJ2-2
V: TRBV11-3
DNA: TGTGCCAGCAGATCCCCGGCTCCGAACACCGGGGAGCTGTTTTTT
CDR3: CASRSPAPNTGELFF

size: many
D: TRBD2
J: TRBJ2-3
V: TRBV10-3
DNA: TGTGCCATCAGAGCCGGGACTAGCGGGCTGGATACGCAGTATTTT
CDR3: CAIRAGTSGLDTQYF

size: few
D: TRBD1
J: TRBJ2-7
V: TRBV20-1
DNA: TGCAGTGCTAGATCTAACGGGGTGGGACAGGGGGCCCGAGCCTACGAGCAGTACTTC
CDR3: CSARSNGVGQGARAYEQYF

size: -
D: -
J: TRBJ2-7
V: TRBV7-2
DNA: TGTGCCAGCAGCTTAGGGGCAGACTCCTACGAGCAGTACTTC
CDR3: CASSLGADSYEQYF

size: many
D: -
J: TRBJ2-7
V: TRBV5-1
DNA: TGCGCCAGCAGCCAGGGCTACTCCTACGAGCAGTACTTC
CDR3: CASSQGYSYEQYF

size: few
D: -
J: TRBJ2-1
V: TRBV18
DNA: TGTGCCAGCTCATACGGGACGATCTACAATGAGCAGTTCTTC
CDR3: CASSYGTIYNEQFF

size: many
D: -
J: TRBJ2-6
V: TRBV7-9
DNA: TGTGCCAGCAGTTCCCCTGGGTACTCTGGGGCCAACGTCCTGACTTTC
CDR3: CASSSPGYSGANVLTF